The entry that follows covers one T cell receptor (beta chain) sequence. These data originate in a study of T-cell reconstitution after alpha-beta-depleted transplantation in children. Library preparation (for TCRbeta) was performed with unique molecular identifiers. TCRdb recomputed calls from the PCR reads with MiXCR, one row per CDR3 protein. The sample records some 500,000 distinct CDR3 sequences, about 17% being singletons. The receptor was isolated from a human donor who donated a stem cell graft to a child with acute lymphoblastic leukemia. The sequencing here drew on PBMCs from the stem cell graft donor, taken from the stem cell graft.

The DNA for the CDR3 is TGCGCCAGCAGCTTGGTCCTAGCGACTCCTCTTCGGGCCAACGTCCTGACTTTC. It encodes CASSLVLATPLRANVLTF. The V and J genes are TRBV5-1 and TRBJ2-6; maybe TRBD2 (6 bases). The CDR3 totals 18 residues. V was clipped by 0 bases and J by 5 bases, with 18 bases between them. Per the germline V gene, CDR1 is SGHRS and CDR2 is YFSETQ.